This TCR beta chain derives from a study of spatial heterogeneity in lung cancer. Regarding time point: sample taken at primary tumor resection. Patients with untreated early-stage non-small cell lung cancer, numbering 55 to 80, were the donors. Between the trimmed V and J ends, which lost 5 bases and 7 bases, there was a span of 17 bases. The germline V gene encodes CDR1 SQVTM and CDR2 ANQGSEA. The CDR3 has 13 residues. Study-level points and caveats: Ubiquitous expanded tumor TCRs surfaced in blood more at resection than they did at follow-up.

Individually, TCR cDNA molecules were each labelled with a unique molecular identifier. Each CDR3 protein gets one entry after TCRdb re-called the 5' RACE reads with MiXCR. The sample records around 40,000 distinct CDR3 sequences, more than 4.5% being singletons. This clonotype has ten or more counts. Its antigen is not identified. Source: PBMCs, taken at surgery. This receptor was obtained from a female donor with early-stage non-small cell lung cancer. V is TRBV29-1 and J is TRBJ1-1; D is uncertain. CDR3 nucleotides: TGCAGCGTTCAGAGACGGGGAGAAGGTGAAGCTTTCTTT. This codes for CSVQRRGEGEAFF.